The 17 T cell receptor beta chains below all came from one sample that was sequenced in a study of T cell responses to AZD1222 COVID-19 vaccine. Libraries were prepared by immunoSEQ multiplex PCR; TCRdb keeps only in-frame clonotypes and omits some of them. The table lists tens of thousands of clones, 80% of them singletons, with around 10% in the top ten. This specimen was peripheral blood, taken on day 0 of AZD1222 vaccination. Receptor source: an adult in good health.

This clone was detected only a few times. The chain combines TRBV7-9 with TRBJ1-1; no firm D call. This CDR3 is 13 amino acids long. The germline V gene has CDR1 SEHNR and CDR2 FQNEAQ (reference sequence). V dropped 3 bases and J dropped 1 base, with 6 bases sitting between them. CDR3 region: CASSLNSNTEAFF. The CDR3 DNA is TGTGCCAGCAGCTTGAACTCGAACACTGAAGCTTTCTTT.

This rearrangement joins TRBV2 to TRBJ1-5, with TRBD1 as a possible D gene (5 bases). This CDR3 is built from 14 residues. The V gene lost 6 bases and the J gene lost 7 bases, with 16 bases spanning the gap. The germline CDR1 and CDR2 sequences are SNHLY and FYNNEI. The CDR3 is CASSASRGGQPQHF. The CDR3 DNA sequence: TGTGCCAGCAGCGCCTCCCGGGGCGGACAGCCCCAGCATTTT.

Here the CDR3 DNA reads TGTGCCTGGACCATTGGACTAGCCTGGGATACGCAGTATTTT. This codes for CAWTIGLAWDTQYF. The rearrangement links TRBV30 to TRBJ2-3; the match to TRBD2 covers 8 bases. Germline V gives CDR1 GTSNPN, CDR2 SVGIG (reference sequence). This CDR3 contains 14 residues. The trim removed 4 bases at V and 6 bases at J, leaving 9 bases unmatched. The variable domain in full, completed from reference TRBV30 and TRBJ2-3, reads SQTIHQWPATLVQPVGSPLSLECTVEGTSNPNLYWYRQAAGRGLQLLFYSVGIGQISSEVPQNLSASRPQDRQFILSSKKLLLSDSGFYLCAWTIGLAWDTQYFGPGTRLTVL.

The chain has TRBV3-1 (or the pseudogene TRBV3-2) and TRBJ1-5, with unresolved D. This CDR3 region has 14 residues. Germline V gene lookup returns CDR1 LGHDT and CDR2 YNNKEL (reference sequence). The V end was cut by 0 bases, the J end by 2 bases, with 5 bases between. This chain's CDR3 is CASSQDFGNQPQHF. CDR3 nucleotide sequence: TGTGCCAGCAGCCAAGATTTTGGCAATCAGCCCCAGCATTTT.

This clone appeared many times. The gene calls are TRBV18 and TRBJ1-2, with 11 nucleotides matching TRBD1. Germline trimming cut 6 bases from V and 3 bases from J; bases unmatched to any gene: 6. The germline gives CDR1 KGHSH, CDR2 LQKENI. There are 15 residues in the CDR3. In DNA form, the CDR3 reads TGTGCCAGCTCCCTCGGACAGGGGGCTTACTATGGCTACACCTTC. Translation: CASSLGQGAYYGYTF.

CDR3 residues: CAIGGGGRAGELFF. The CDR3 nucleotides are TGTGCCATCGGCGGAGGGGGTAGGGCCGGGGAGCTGTTTTTT. V usage is TRBV10-3 and J usage is TRBJ2-2; D might be TRBD1 or TRBD2, each matching 6 bases. Trimming removed 8 bases at V and 6 bases at J, with 16 bases between. From germline, CDR1 is ENHRY and CDR2 SYGVKD. The CDR3 runs 14 residues.

The chain couples TRBV5-4 to TRBJ1-6; no firm D call. The CDR3 is 14 amino acids. Germline values: CDR1 SGHNT, CDR2 YYREEE (reference sequence). The V gene lost 0 bases and the J gene lost 6 bases, with 7 bases spanning the gap. CDR3 region: CASSLDSFNSPLHF. The DNA for the CDR3 is TGTGCCAGCAGCTTGGACAGCTTTAATTCACCCCTCCACTTT.

This clone showed up just a few times. V is TRBV2 and J is TRBJ2-3; TRBD1 aligns across 9 bases. J gave up 4 bases and V 6 bases, and 2 bases lay outside the gene matches. Germline V lookup: CDR1 SNHLY, CDR2 FYNNEI. This CDR3 has 13 amino acids. CDR3 protein: CASSNRGPDTQYF. CDR3 coding DNA: TGTGCCAGCAGCAACAGGGGGCCAGATACGCAGTATTTT.

This chain joins TRBV5-5 and TRBJ2-2; TRBD1 might be the D (6 bases). The CDR3 is 17 residues long. Germline V gene data show CDR1 as SGHKS and CDR2 as YYEKEE (reference sequence). V lost 1 base, J lost 0 bases, and 13 bases lay in between. The CDR3 nucleotides read TGTGCCAGCAGCTTGAAGGGGGTCGCCTCGAACACCGGGGAGCTGTTTTTT. It codes for CASSLKGVASNTGELFF.

Only a few counts were recorded for this clone. The V and J genes are TRBV5-4 and TRBJ1-2; 7 nucleotides align to TRBD1. This CDR3 has 14 amino acids. The trim removed 4 bases at V and 8 bases at J, leaving 11 bases unmatched. The germline CDR1 and CDR2 sequences are SGHNT and YYREEE (reference sequence). The CDR3 DNA sequence: TGTGCCAGCAGCCCTGACAGGGTGGGTAAGGGCTACACCTTC. Amino acids: CASSPDRVGKGYTF. The full variable domain, its missing parts supplied by reference TRBV5-4 and TRBJ1-2, is ETGVTQSPTHLIKTRGQQVTLRCSSQSGHNTVSWYQQALGQGPQFIFQYYREEENGRGNFPPRFSGLQFPNYSSELNVNALELDDSALYLCASSPDRVGKGYTFGSGTRLTVV.

V usage is TRBV6-5 and J usage is TRBJ2-1; 9 bases fit TRBD1. CDR1 is MNHEY and CDR2 is SVGAGI in the germline V gene. This CDR3 contains 15 residues. V trimming: 0 bases; J trimming: 8 bases; junction bases outside the gene matches: 5. In DNA form, the CDR3 reads TGTGCCAGCAGTTACTCCGAGACAGGGGGGGATGAGCAGTTCTTC. It yields the protein CASSYSETGGDEQFF.

This sequence joins TRBV5-8 and TRBJ1-5; 7 bases map to TRBD1. Germline V gives CDR1 SGHTS, CDR2 YDEGEE. V shed 6 bases, J shed 1 base, and the junction held 4 bases outside the gene matches. This CDR3 contains 14 residues. The CDR3 DNA reads TGTGCCAGCATCCGGGACAGAAGCAATCAGCCCCAGCATTTT. It yields the protein CASIRDRSNQPQHF.

This chain connects TRBV5-4 to TRBJ2-7, with 11 bases matching TRBD2. The junction had 3 bases not matched to a gene; V was cut back by 1 base and J by 3 bases. The CDR3 spans 15 residues. Germline CDR1 and CDR2: SGHNT and YYREEE (reference sequence). The CDR3 DNA reads as TGTGCCAGCAGCTTGCAGACTAGCGGGGACTACGAGCAGTACTTC. This translates into CASSLQTSGDYEQYF.

The genes are TRBV30 and TRBJ1-1, with D maybe TRBD1 (5 bases). Germline CDR1 and CDR2: GTSNPN and SVGIG (reference sequence). This CDR3 has 12 residues. V lost 0 bases and J 10 bases, leaving 12 bases between the germline ends. Written as DNA, the CDR3 is TGTGCCTGGAGTGTACGGCAGGGTCGAGCTTTCTTT. Encoded protein: CAWSVRQGRAFF.

The chain carries TRBV28 and TRBJ1-2; D might be TRBD1 (5 bases). The CDR3 is 15 residues long. CDR1 MDHEN and CDR2 SYDVKM come from the germline V gene. V gave up 7 bases and J gave up 6 bases, with 21 bases separating them. The CDR3 nucleotides are TGTGCCAGCAAGCTTATTTGGGCGGGGGAGCATGGCTACACCTTC. Translating gives CASKLIWAGEHGYTF.

This chain links TRBV6-2 or TRBV6-3 with TRBJ2-5, with D unclear. CDR3 length equals 15 residues. The V and J ends lost 6 bases and 5 bases respectively, with 19 bases between them. Germline V gene lookup returns CDR1 MNHEY and CDR2 SVGEGT. CDR3 loop: CASSSPIFLGETQYF. CDR3 nucleotide sequence: TGTGCCAGCAGCTCCCCGATTTTCTTAGGGGAGACCCAGTACTTC.

The rearrangement joins TRBV28 to TRBJ1-2, with unresolved D. This CDR3 has 11 amino acids. V was trimmed by 5 bases and J by 7 bases, leaving 8 bases between them. Per germline, CDR1 MDHEN and CDR2 SYDVKM. CDR3 nucleotides: TGTGCCAGCAGTCTTAAGGGTGGCTACACCTTC. Its protein is CASSLKGGYTF.